These 30 T cell receptor beta chains came from one sample sequenced in a study of blood T cell repertoires in COVID-19. Sequencing used immunoSEQ multiplex PCR; TCRdb keeps in-frame clones, though not all of them. The sample lists about 52,000 clones, roughly 91% occurring once. Sequencing used peripheral blood. The origin of the receptors is an elderly man with active or convalescent COVID-19.

The chain employs TRBV5-1 and TRBJ2-5; D not resolved. Looked up from germline, CDR1 is SGHRS and CDR2 is YFSETQ. The CDR3 consists of 13 residues. V was cut by 6 bases and J by 2 bases, with 11 bases left in between. The CDR3 loop reads CASTLEWQETQYF. The CDR3 coding sequence is TGCGCCAGCACCCTTGAGTGGCAAGAGACCCAGTACTTC.

The chain links TRBV30 to TRBJ2-6; D might be TRBD2 (6 bases). The V gene lost 4 bases and the J gene lost 0 bases, with 10 bases spanning the gap. This CDR3 is 15 amino acids long. Looked up from germline, CDR1 is GTSNPN and CDR2 is SVGIG (reference sequence). The CDR3 reads CAWKGGSSGANVLTF. The DNA for the CDR3 is TGTGCCTGGAAGGGAGGTAGCTCTGGGGCCAACGTCCTGACTTTC.

The V gene is TRBV7-3, the J gene TRBJ2-1, with a tentative D call TRBD1 (6 bases). Looked up from germline, CDR1 is SGHTA and CDR2 is FQGTGA. The CDR3 spans 14 residues. V lost 6 bases and J lost 5, with 14 bases in between. Here the CDR3 reads CASRLGTQDNEQFF. In DNA, the CDR3 is TGTGCCAGCAGGTTGGGGACACAAGACAATGAGCAGTTCTTC.

V gene TRBV18 combines with J gene TRBJ2-2, with 9 bases matching TRBD2. CDR1 is KGHSH, CDR2 LQKENI, per germline. V gave up 3 bases and J gave up 7 bases; unmatched junction bases: 6. The CDR3 runs to 15 residues. CDR3 bases: TGTGCCAGCTCACCTGGACTAGCGTCGAACGGGGAGCTGTTTTTT. It is translated as CASSPGLASNGELFF. The complete variable domain, with remaining parts taken from reference TRBV18 and TRBJ2-2, reads NAGVMQNPRHLVRRRGQEARLRCSPMKGHSHVYWYRQLPEEGLKFMVYLQKENIIDESGMPKERFSAEFPKEGPSILRIQQVVRGDSAAYFCASSPGLASNGELFFGEGSRLTVL.

This clone was counted a single time. V gene TRBV30 combines with J gene TRBJ1-3; D call uncertain. Germline CDR1 GTSNPN, CDR2 SVGIG (reference sequence). Trimming shortened V by 3 bases and J by 1 base, and 10 bases separated the two germline ends. The CDR3 contains 14 residues. The CDR3 DNA follows: TGTGCCTGGAGGGGAGAGGAGTCTGGAAACACCATATATTTT. It yields the protein CAWRGEESGNTIYF. Combining the CDR3 with reference TRBV30 and TRBJ1-3 gives the whole variable domain SQTIHQWPATLVQPVGSPLSLECTVEGTSNPNLYWYRQAAGRGLQLLFYSVGIGQISSEVPQNLSASRPQDRQFILSSKKLLLSDSGFYLCAWRGEESGNTIYFGEGSWLTVV.

The chain has TRBV5-6 and TRBJ2-5; D unclear. With 4 bases removed from V and 5 bases from J, the gap between germline ends came to 15 bases. Germline assignment: CDR1 SGHDT and CDR2 YYEEEE. CDR3 length: 14 residues. As DNA, the CDR3 is TGTGCCAGCAGCCCCGCCCTTGCAGGCGAGACCCAGTACTTC. Its protein is CASSPALAGETQYF.

This clone has only one observation. The CDR3 sequence is CASSPRQAGREQYF. For the CDR3, the DNA is TGTGCCAGTAGTCCCCGTCAGGCGGGCCGCGAGCAGTACTTC. The chain recombines TRBV19 with TRBJ2-7; tentatively, D is TRBD2 (5 bases). Trimming took 5 bases from V and 6 from J, leaving 17 bases between them. Germline V gene lookup returns CDR1 LNHDA and CDR2 SQIVND (reference sequence). The CDR3 is 14 residues long. Using reference TRBV19 and TRBJ2-7 for the parts outside the CDR3, the full variable domain is DGGITQSPKYLFRKEGQNVTLSCEQNLNHDAMYWYRQDPGQGLRLIYYSQIVNDFQKGDIAEGYSVSREKKESFPLTVTSAQKNPTAFYLCASSPRQAGREQYFGPGTRLTVT.

V is TRBV28 and J is TRBJ1-1; a possible D gene is TRBD1 (5 bases). There are 14 residues in the CDR3. V was trimmed by 2 bases and J by 5 bases, leaving 12 bases between them. From germline, CDR1 is MDHEN and CDR2 SYDVKM. The CDR3 is CASSLGGLRTEAFF. As DNA, the CDR3 is TGTGCCAGCAGTTTAGGGGGGTTGAGGACTGAAGCTTTCTTT. The variable domain in full, with the rest retrieved from reference TRBV28 and TRBJ1-1, is DVKVTQSSRYLVKRTGEKVFLECVQDMDHENMFWYRQDPGLGLRLIYFSYDVKMKEKGDIPEGYSVSREKKERFSLILESASTNQTSMYLCASSLGGLRTEAFFGQGTRLTVV.

The chain is built from TRBV18 and TRBJ2-3, with 11 positions matching TRBD2. The CDR3 spans 16 residues. Germline V lookup: CDR1 KGHSH, CDR2 LQKENI. With 3 bases clipped from V and 6 bases from J, the junction kept 8 bases outside the gene matches. This CDR3 is CASSPGLAGGSDTQYF. CDR3 coding DNA: TGTGCCAGCTCACCTGGGCTAGCGGGAGGATCGGATACGCAGTATTTT.

The rearrangement joins TRBV6-1 to TRBJ1-1, with D possibly TRBD1 on 6 matching bases. This CDR3 is 15 amino acids long. Trimming removed 1 base at V and 5 bases at J, with 14 bases between. The germline V gene encodes CDR1 MNHNS and CDR2 SASEGT. This CDR3 is CASSEERGGWTEAFF. The CDR3 DNA reads as TGTGCCAGCAGTGAAGAGCGGGGGGGCTGGACTGAAGCTTTCTTT.

This chain joins TRBV7-2 and TRBJ2-7, with TRBD2 identical over 9 bases. The CDR3 sequence is 14 residues long. Trimming removed 6 bases from V and 7 bases from J; junction bases left unmatched: 10. CDR1 and CDR2 from the germline V gene are SGHTA and FQGNSA. Here the CDR3 reads CASSSVAGALEQYF. CDR3 coding DNA: TGTGCCAGCAGTTCCGTAGCGGGGGCTTTAGAGCAGTACTTC.

J is TRBJ1-3 and V is TRBV2; D is uncertain. CDR1 is SNHLY and CDR2 is FYNNEI in the germline V gene. The V and J ends lost 8 bases and 0 bases respectively, with 8 bases between them. This CDR3 is 13 amino acids long. The CDR3 DNA reads TGTGCCAGCCAGCGGGACTCTGGAAACACCATATATTTT. Its translation is CASQRDSGNTIYF.

CDR3 coding DNA: TGTGCCAGCAGTCCCAGGGGGCGCGGAAGCAATCAGCCCCAGCATTTT. Residues: CASSPRGRGSNQPQHF. The chain employs TRBV28 and TRBJ1-5, with TRBD1 matching 8 bases. There are 16 residues in the CDR3. J gave up 1 base and V 5 bases, and 7 bases lay outside the gene matches. Germline V lookup: CDR1 MDHEN, CDR2 SYDVKM.

The chain carries TRBV28 and TRBJ2-3; the D gene is possibly TRBD1 (6 bases). Trimming took off 4 bases at V and 3 bases at J, with 17 bases between the two ends. Germline-derived CDR1 and CDR2 are MDHEN and SYDVKM. The CDR3 is made up of 16 amino acids. The chain's CDR3 is CASSWSDRPSTDTQYF. The CDR3 DNA reads TGTGCCAGCAGTTGGAGCGACAGGCCCTCGACAGATACGCAGTATTTT.

The rearrangement joins TRBV5-4 to TRBJ2-1; 10 nucleotides agree with TRBD1. The germline V gene encodes CDR1 SGHNT and CDR2 YYREEE (reference sequence). The CDR3 covers 16 residues. Trimming took 4 bases from V and 3 from J; bases not matched to a gene: 7. This CDR3 reads CASSVPGTGDYNEQFF. CDR3 sequence (DNA): TGTGCCAGCAGCGTCCCCGGGACAGGGGACTACAATGAGCAGTTCTTC.

A few counts support this clone. This chain links TRBV5-1 with TRBJ2-7; 7 positions agree with TRBD1. This CDR3 has 14 residues. J was trimmed by 3 bases and V by 5 bases; bases with no gene match: 8. Germline V gives CDR1 SGHRS, CDR2 YFSETQ. The CDR3 DNA follows: TGCGCCAGCAGTATCCTGGGACAGTTCTACGAGCAGTACTTC. Amino acids: CASSILGQFYEQYF.

V and J are TRBV7-8 and TRBJ2-6; D possibly corresponds to TRBD2 (5 bases). Trimming pared 1 base from V and 2 bases from J, leaving 12 bases between. CDR1 and CDR2 (germline): SGHVS, FQNEAQ. The CDR3 runs 17 residues. The CDR3 bases are TGTGCCAGCAGCTTAGTGGAGGTGGGGACTGGGGCCAACGTCCTGACTTTC. It codes for CASSLVEVGTGANVLTF. Combining the CDR3 with reference TRBV7-8 and TRBJ2-6 gives the whole variable domain GAGVSQSPRYKVAKRGQDVALRCDPISGHVSLFWYQQALGQGPEFLTYFQNEAQLDKSGLPSDRFFAERPEGSVSTLKIQRTQQEDSAVYLCASSLVEVGTGANVLTFGAGSRLTVL.

The V call is TRBV15, the J call TRBJ2-5; D might be TRBD2 (6 bases). This CDR3 has 13 residues. Germline assignment: CDR1 LNHNV and CDR2 YYDKDF (reference sequence). V was clipped by 8 bases and J by 1 base, with 11 bases between them. CDR3 loop: CATGIGGQETQYF. The CDR3 coding sequence is TGTGCCACCGGCATCGGGGGCCAAGAGACCCAGTACTTC.

The rearrangement uses TRBV28 and TRBJ2-7; no definite D call. Germline V gives CDR1 MDHEN, CDR2 SYDVKM. V lost 5 bases to trimming and J lost 3 bases, with 5 bases between them. The CDR3 length is 11 residues. In DNA form, the CDR3 reads TGTGCCAGCAGTACTTTCTACGAGCAGTACTTC. Residues: CASSTFYEQYF.

This chain uses TRBV18 with TRBJ2-7, with D unclear. This CDR3 has 13 amino acids. CDR1 is KGHSH and CDR2 is LQKENI in the germline V gene. V shed 3 bases and J shed 6 bases, with 12 bases lying between them. In DNA form, the CDR3 reads TGTGCCAGCTCACCTTATGAGATCGGCGAGCAGTACTTC. Its protein is CASSPYEIGEQYF.

This clone was counted between two and nine times. The chain has TRBV12-3 or TRBV12-4 and TRBJ1-2; TRBD1 is a possible D gene (5 bases). This CDR3 has 13 residues. The V and J ends lost 3 bases and 4 bases respectively, with 9 bases between them. The chain's CDR3 is CASSLGEGYGYTF. The CDR3 DNA follows: TGTGCCAGCAGTTTGGGGGAGGGCTATGGCTACACCTTC.

The chain carries TRBV2 and TRBJ2-1; D might be TRBD1 (6 bases). This CDR3 spans 15 amino acids. The germline gives CDR1 SNHLY, CDR2 FYNNEI. Deletions cut 7 bases from V and 9 bases from J, with 22 bases between. Here the CDR3 DNA reads TGTGCCAGCACCGTCGACAGGCCCTTCGAGGGTGAGCAGTTCTTC. It encodes CASTVDRPFEGEQFF.

The genes are TRBV6-2 or TRBV6-3 and TRBJ2-5; 9 bases map to TRBD2. This CDR3 has 19 amino acids. From germline, CDR1 is MNHEY and CDR2 SVGEGT. J lost 2 bases, V lost 0 bases, and 13 bases had no gene match. The CDR3 sequence is CASSYSISGRGVRQETQYF. CDR3 DNA: TGTGCCAGCAGTTACTCGATTAGCGGGAGAGGGGTGCGGCAAGAGACCCAGTACTTC.

This chain's CDR3 is CASSSGQGRRFFGNTIYF. The CDR3, as DNA: TGTGCCAGCAGTTCCGGACAGGGGCGCCGGTTTTTTGGAAACACCATATATTTT. V is TRBV28 and J is TRBJ1-3; 9 nucleotides line up with TRBD1. The germline V gene encodes CDR1 MDHEN and CDR2 SYDVKM. The CDR3 runs to 18 residues. Trimming removed 4 bases from V and 3 bases from J; junction bases left unmatched: 13.

The chain recombines TRBV12-3 or TRBV12-4 with TRBJ1-2, with 7 bases identical to TRBD1. The CDR3 is 13 residues long. Trimming at V came to 3 bases and at J to 7 bases, leaving 5 bases not matched to a gene. The CDR3 is CASSFRRGLGYTF. Here the CDR3 DNA reads TGTGCCAGCAGTTTTCGAAGGGGGCTTGGCTACACCTTC.

The chain joins TRBV6-1 to TRBJ1-5; D is possibly TRBD1 (5 bases). V lost 2 bases and J 7 bases, leaving 9 bases between the germline ends. Germline CDR1 reads MNHNS; CDR2 reads SASEGT. The CDR3 spans 13 residues. This CDR3 is CASSEQGGQPQHF. Here the CDR3 DNA reads TGTGCCAGCAGTGAACAGGGAGGACAGCCCCAGCATTTT.

The chain has TRBV6-6 and TRBJ1-5, with a weak D call TRBD1 (6 bases). Between the trimmed V and J ends, which lost 7 bases and 6 bases, there was a span of 16 bases. This CDR3 comprises 14 residues. Germline assignment: CDR1 MNHNY and CDR2 SVGAGI (reference sequence). The CDR3 loop is CASTQSGGSQPQHF. The CDR3 bases are TGTGCCAGCACCCAAAGTGGGGGCAGTCAGCCCCAGCATTTT.

This clone has only one observation. The chain employs TRBV9 and TRBJ1-1, with 10 bases lining up with TRBD1. CDR1 SGDLS and CDR2 YYNGEE come from the germline V gene. V lost 3 bases, J lost 2 bases, and 7 bases stayed unmatched. CDR3 size: 16 residues. CDR3 residues: CASSASGQGPNTEAFF. The CDR3 nucleotides read TGTGCCAGCAGCGCTTCGGGACAGGGGCCTAACACTGAAGCTTTCTTT.

V is TRBV4-3 and J is TRBJ1-2, with TRBD1 matching 7 bases. Germline assignment: CDR1 LGHNA and CDR2 YSLEER. Trimming at V came to 0 bases and at J to 4 bases, leaving 5 bases not matched to a gene. The CDR3 extends over 15 amino acids. CDR3 amino acids: CASSQDAGQLYGYTF. The CDR3 DNA follows: TGCGCCAGCAGCCAAGATGCGGGACAGCTCTATGGCTACACCTTC.

V gene TRBV6-2 or TRBV6-3 combines with J gene TRBJ2-7, with 14 nucleotides matching TRBD2. Trimming cost V 5 bases and J 7 bases; bases outside gene matches: 7. Germline CDR1 reads MNHEY; CDR2 reads SVGEGT. This CDR3 contains 15 residues. The CDR3 coding sequence is TGTGCCAGCAGTCTGACTAGCGGGAGGGCGAAGGAGCAGTACTTC. It codes for CASSLTSGRAKEQYF.